This TCR beta chain comes out of a study of response to subunit inactivated influenza vaccine. This CDR3 has 15 residues. Germline V gene lookup returns CDR1 SGHTA and CDR2 FQGNSA. Trimming stripped 5 bases from V and 1 base from J, with 9 bases between. Each CDR3 protein is one row after TCRdb ran MiXCR on the RT-PCR reads. The sample holds roughly 700,000 distinct CDR3 sequences, more than 11% seen once. Whole-study findings and limits: A suggestion made by the authors is that each seasonal influenza vaccination recruits few new T cells.

This clonotype was detected only a few times. Its specificity is unknown. The sequences come from PBMCs from blood, collected about 14 days before vaccination. The sequence derives from a man aged 50-60 years who received an inactivated influenza vaccine. This sequence joins TRBV7-2 and TRBJ2-6; D uncertain. The DNA for the CDR3 is TGTGCCAGCAGCCCACAGAAGTCTGGGGCCAACGTCCTGACTTTC. As protein: CASSPQKSGANVLTF.